A selection of T cell receptor beta chains follows, all from one sample in a study of breast tumors, draining lymph nodes, adjacent tissues. Using its own MiXCR run on the multiplex PCR reads, TCRdb lists one record per CDR3 protein. This table holds 130,000 or so distinct CDR3 sequences, about 22% found once. The sequenced sample consisted of axillary lymph node tissue. The receptor set was obtained from a female donor with breast cancer. Some clones in this sample may be carry-over from other donors' samples. CDR3s include the opening cysteine and the closing phenylalanine or tryptophan. D genes are given only for firm matches. Clone size is not always given. Where it is, it says once, few, many or a class for expanded clones.

>TRBJ2-3|NA|many|TRBV5-1
TGCGCCAGCAGCTTGGGTCCGGGGATAGGAGCAGATACGCAGTATTTT
CASSLGPGIGADTQYF
>TRBJ2-1|TRBD2|NA|TRBV28
TGTGCCAGCAGTCCCCTACTAGCGGGAGCGGGTAATGAGCAGTTCTTC
CASSPLLAGAGNEQFF
>TRBJ2-1|TRBD2|many|TRBV7-2
TGTGCCAGCAGCCGCGGACCTAGCGGGAATGAGCAGTTCTTC
CASSRGPSGNEQFF
>TRBJ2-7|NA|NA|TRBV4-3
TGCGCCAGCAGCCAAGGCTCGACAGGGGACTACTACGAGCAGTACTTC
CASSQGSTGDYYEQYF
>TRBJ2-3|TRBD1|many|TRBV7-9
TGTGCCAGCAGCACCCAGGGGGCCGGTACGCAGTATTTT
CASSTQGAGTQYF
>TRBJ2-1|TRBD2|many|TRBV20-1
TGCAGTGCTAGATCTAGCGGGAGGAACAATGAGCAGTTCTTC
CSARSSGRNNEQFF
>TRBJ2-3|NA|many|TRBV9
TGTGCCAGCAGCGTAGAAATGGGGGTCACAGATACGCAGTATTTT
CASSVEMGVTDTQYF
>TRBJ2-5|TRBD2|NA|TRBV27
TGTGCCAGCAGTCCCGCCCCGGGACTAGAGAAAGAGACCCAGTACTTC
CASSPAPGLEKETQYF
>TRBJ2-2|TRBD1|NA|TRBV5-5
TGTGCCAGCAGCCCACACTCACAGGGGGCGCTCACCGGGGAGCTGCTTTTT
CASSPHSQGALTGELLF
>TRBJ2-7|NA|many|TRBV11-2
TGTGCCAGCAGCCCGGAACTAGGGGCCTACGAGCAGTACTTC
CASSPELGAYEQYF
>TRBJ2-5|TRBD1|NA|TRBV27
TGTGCCAGCAGTCTCTGGACAGGGAATCAAGAGACCCAGTACTTC
CASSLWTGNQETQYF
>TRBJ2-2|TRBD2|NA|TRBV12-3/TRBV12-4
TGTGCCAGCAGTTTTTTAGCGGGAGCGAACACCAGGGAGCTGTTTTTT
CASSFLAGANTRELFF
>TRBJ2-7|TRBD2|NA|TRBV5-6
TGTGCCAGCAGCTCCCGACTAGCGGGAGACTCCTACGAGCAGTACTTC
CASSSRLAGDSYEQYF
>TRBJ2-5|NA|many|TRBV16
TGTGCCAGCAGCCAATTGGCGGGTTTCGAGACCCAGTACTTC
CASSQLAGFETQYF
>TRBJ2-3|NA|many|TRBV5-5
TGTGCCAGCAGCTCGGGACACGCGCCTTGGGATACGCAGTATTTT
CASSSGHAPWDTQYF
>TRBJ2-5|NA|many|TRBV7-9
TGTGCCAGCAGCTTAGGCCAGATCCAAGAGACCCAGTACTTC
CASSLGQIQETQYF
>TRBJ1-2|NA|NA|TRBV30
TGTGCTTTACAGGGAGGGCACTATGGCTACACCTTC
CALQGGHYGYTF
>TRBJ2-1|TRBD2|few|TRBV3-1
TGTGCCAGCAGTCGAACTGGACTAGCGGCTTTTTACAATGAGCAGTTCTTC
CASSRTGLAAFYNEQFF
>TRBJ1-4|NA|NA|TRBV3-1
TGTGCCGGCAGCCGCCGTTCGGGGGGGTCTAGTGAAAAACTGTTTTTT
CAGSRRSGGSSEKLFF
>TRBJ2-3|NA|many|TRBV7-8
TGTGCCAGCAGCCGACTCGTTCCGACAGATACGCAGTATTTT
CASSRLVPTDTQYF
>TRBJ2-5|NA|many|TRBV20-1
TGCAGTGCTAGACGGGCTAGCGTAGAGACCCAGTACTTC
CSARRASVETQYF
>TRBJ2-2|NA|many|TRBV2
TGTGCCAGCAATACGGCAGTCAAGGCCGGGGAGCTGTTTTTT
CASNTAVKAGELFF
>TRBJ2-5|TRBD1|many|TRBV20-1
TGCAGTGGGACAGGGGAAGAAGAGACCCAGTACTTC
CSGTGEEETQYF
>TRBJ2-6|TRBD2|many|TRBV12-3/TRBV12-4
TGTGCCAGCAGTTTAGGCGGGAGGTCTGGGGCCAACGTCCTGACTTTC
CASSLGGRSGANVLTF
>TRBJ2-5|TRBD2|many|TRBV5-6
TGTGCCAGCAGCTTGGGGAGCGGGAGTACAGAGACCCAGTACTTC
CASSLGSGSTETQYF
>TRBJ2-1|TRBD2|many|TRBV20-1
TGCAGTGCTAGTTCACCCGGACTAGCGGTCTACAATGAGCAGTTCTTC
CSASSPGLAVYNEQFF
>TRBJ2-5|TRBD2|many|TRBV7-7
TGTGCTAGCAGCTTAGAAGGGACTAGCGGGAGGGATGGGACCCAGTACTTC
CASSLEGTSGRDGTQYF
>TRBJ1-5|NA|NA|TRBV19
TGTGCCAGTAGTGTCGGGGGCAATCTGCCCCAGCATTTT
CASSVGGNLPQHF
>TRBJ2-7|NA|NA|TRBV11-2
TGTGCCAGCGGCTTGGCGGGGAACTCCTACGAGCAGTACTTC
CASGLAGNSYEQYF
>TRBJ2-1|TRBD2|NA|TRBV6-2/TRBV6-3
TGTGCCAGCAGTTACACGAGGAGCGGGATTGGATACAATGAGCAGTTCTTC
CASSYTRSGIGYNEQFF
>TRBJ2-4|TRBD2|NA|TRBV10-2
TGCGCCAGCACCCCGGGACTAGGCAAAAACATTCAGTACTTC
CASTPGLGKNIQYF
>TRBJ2-1|NA|many|TRBV2
TGTGCCAGCAGCGGCGGGACAGCGAACTACAATGAGCAGTTCTTC
CASSGGTANYNEQFF
>TRBJ2-3|TRBD2|many|TRBV19
TGTGCCAGTAGTTCTAGCGGGGCACGTGATACGCAGTATTTT
CASSSSGARDTQYF
>TRBJ2-3|TRBD2|many|TRBV15
TGTGCCACCAGCAGAGATTCTAGCGGGAGGGCCGGTTATACGCAGTATTTT
CATSRDSSGRAGYTQYF
>TRBJ2-7|TRBD2|many|TRBV18
TGTGCCAGCTCACCACTAGCGGGAGGTTGGGAGCAGTACTTC
CASSPLAGGWEQYF
>TRBJ2-7|NA|NA|TRBV12-3/TRBV12-4
TGTGCCAGCAGCTTAGTGCACGGTGCCTACGAGCAGTACTTC
CASSLVHGAYEQYF
>TRBJ1-2|NA|few|TRBV28
TGTGCCAGCAACGGCTTTGAGAACTATGGCTACACCTTC
CASNGFENYGYTF
>TRBJ2-1|NA|few|TRBV6-1
TGTGCCAGCAGTGAAGCAAAACGACCCAATGAGCAGTTCTTC
CASSEAKRPNEQFF
>TRBJ1-6|TRBD1|NA|TRBV6-5
TGTGCCAGCAAAGGACAGGTTAATCCACCCCTCCACTTT
CASKGQVNPPLHF
>TRBJ2-2|NA|many|TRBV29-1
TGCAGCGTTGTTCTCCCTACCGGGACTCTACCCACCGGGGAGCTGTTTTTT
CSVVLPTGTLPTGELFF
>TRBJ1-6|TRBD1|many|TRBV2
TGTGCCAGCAGTAGGGACAGGGGATTCAATTCACCCCTCCACTTT
CASSRDRGFNSPLHF
>TRBJ2-7|TRBD1|many|TRBV11-2
TGTGCCAGCAGCTTTGGGACAGGGGACCTCTACGAGCAGTACTTC
CASSFGTGDLYEQYF